The next 24 T cell receptor beta chains were all read from a single sample in a study of control samples from healthy donors and cancer patients. Profiling relied on immunoSEQ multiplex PCR, and the TCRdb table lists in-frame clones only, not all of them. Of over 100,000 clones listed, roughly 90% were seen once; the top ten hold approximately 16%. The sample was blood. The origin of the receptors is a woman aged 50 to 65 in good health.

This rearrangement joins TRBV7-3 to TRBJ2-1; weak D call: TRBD2 (5 bases). The CDR3 covers 16 residues. Germline loops: CDR1 SGHTA, CDR2 FQGTGA. V lost 3 bases, J lost 0 bases, and 12 bases lay in between. CDR3 amino acids: CASSFRTASSYNEQFF. The CDR3, as DNA: TGTGCCAGCAGCTTCCGGACTGCGAGCTCCTACAATGAGCAGTTCTTC.

The CDR3 loop reads CASSWDTEAFF. CDR3 sequence (DNA): TGTGCCAGCAGTTGGGACACTGAAGCTTTCTTT. This chain links TRBV6-2 or TRBV6-3 with TRBJ1-1, with D hard to call. The CDR3 covers 11 residues. CDR1 and CDR2 from the germline V gene are MNHEY and SVGEGT. V was pared by 4 bases and J by 3 bases, with 3 bases between.

The J gene is TRBJ2-2, the V gene TRBV6-5; no firm D call. The germline CDR1 and CDR2 sequences are MNHEY and SVGAGI. The CDR3 consists of 14 residues. Trimming took 6 bases from V and 3 from J, leaving 11 bases between them. The CDR3 sequence is CASRRTTHTGELFF. The CDR3 region has the DNA TGTGCCAGCAGAAGGACCACGCACACCGGGGAGCTGTTTTTT.

The chain's CDR3 is CASSRTGYQETQYF. The CDR3 nucleotides read TGTGCCAGCAGTCGGACAGGGTATCAAGAGACCCAGTACTTC. V and J are TRBV6-2 or TRBV6-3 and TRBJ2-5; 8 nucleotides agree with TRBD1. The germline CDR1 and CDR2 sequences are MNHEY and SVGEGT. This CDR3 contains 14 residues. Trimming cost V 5 bases and J 2 bases; bases outside gene matches: 4.

The rearrangement joins TRBV30 to TRBJ2-5, with 10 bases matching TRBD2. Germline V gene data show CDR1 as GTSNPN and CDR2 as SVGIG (reference sequence). The CDR3 has 18 residues. V gave up 3 bases and J gave up 3 bases; unmatched junction bases: 16. CDR3 sequence (DNA): TGTGCCTGGAGGAAAGGGAAAAGCGGGAGGGCCGGAGAAGAGACCCAGTACTTC. Amino acids: CAWRKGKSGRAGEETQYF.

This clone showed up just a few times. The chain carries TRBV2 and TRBJ2-7, with D perhaps matching TRBD2 (6 bases). Germline CDR1 reads SNHLY; CDR2 reads FYNNEI. Trimming took off 8 bases at V and 4 bases at J, with 9 bases between the two ends. This CDR3 has 11 residues. For the CDR3, the DNA is TGTGCCAGCGGGCGGGAATACGAGCAGTACTTC. This gives the protein CASGREYEQYF. Based on the CDR3 plus reference TRBV2 and TRBJ2-7, the full variable domain is EPEVTQTPSHQVTQMGQEVILRCVPISNHLYFYWYRQILGQKVEFLVSFYNNEISEKSEIFDDQFSVERPDGSNFTLKIRSTKLEDSAMYFCASGREYEQYFGPGTRLTVT.

The rearrangement joins TRBV15 to TRBJ1-1; D ambiguous. The germline V and J ends were trimmed by 6 bases and 1 base, with 9 bases remaining between them. The CDR3 is 13 residues long. Germline CDR1 reads LNHNV; CDR2 reads YYDKDF (reference sequence). CDR3 residues: CATRPRGNTEAFF. The DNA of the CDR3 is TGTGCCACCAGGCCGCGGGGGAACACTGAAGCTTTCTTT.

The rearrangement links TRBV19 to TRBJ2-1, with a possible D match to TRBD2 (6 bases). This CDR3 is 15 amino acids long. Germline CDR1 is LNHDA and CDR2 is SQIVND (reference sequence). V lost 5 bases to trimming and J lost 2 bases, with 13 bases between them. This chain's CDR3 is CASSEAGLTYNEQFF. The CDR3 coding sequence is TGTGCCAGTAGTGAGGCGGGGCTTACCTACAATGAGCAGTTCTTC.

The chain employs TRBV6-5 and TRBJ2-7; D is uncertain. CDR1 MNHEY and CDR2 SVGAGI come from the germline V gene. V lost 2 bases to trimming and J lost 1 base, with 6 bases between them. The CDR3 runs to 13 residues. CDR3 nucleotide sequence: TGTGCCAGCAGTTACACCGGGTCCTACGAGCAGTACTTC. Translated: CASSYTGSYEQYF.

This clone was picked up a small number of times. The V gene is TRBV10-2, the J gene TRBJ2-1; D perhaps matches TRBD1 (5 bases). The CDR3 is 15 residues long. Germline V lookup: CDR1 WSHSY, CDR2 SAAADI. The germline V and J ends were trimmed by 2 bases and 5 bases, with 13 bases remaining between them. In DNA, the CDR3 is TGCGCCAGCAGTGAGGTGGGGCTGCCTAACAATGAGCAGTTCTTC. It specifies CASSEVGLPNNEQFF.

The chain couples TRBV6-2 or TRBV6-3 to TRBJ1-1; D gene uncertain. V lost 0 bases, J lost 5 bases, and 16 bases lay in between. Germline CDR1 MNHEY, CDR2 SVGEGT. The CDR3 has 16 residues. CDR3: CASSYSIRRAETEAFF. The DNA of the CDR3 is TGTGCCAGCAGTTACTCGATCCGGAGGGCAGAAACTGAAGCTTTCTTT.

The rearrangement links TRBV30 to TRBJ2-3; maybe TRBD2 (7 bases). The germline gives CDR1 GTSNPN, CDR2 SVGIG (reference sequence). The V and J ends lost 3 bases and 6 bases respectively, with 13 bases between them. CDR3 length equals 13 residues. This CDR3 is CAWRAGATDTQYF. CDR3 DNA sequence: TGTGCCTGGAGGGCGGGGGCCACGGATACGCAGTATTTT.

The chain uses TRBV18 and TRBJ1-1; TRBD1 might be the D (5 bases). V was pared by 4 bases and J by 2 bases, with 8 bases between. Germline V gives CDR1 KGHSH, CDR2 LQKENI. The length of the CDR3 is 13 residues. The CDR3 DNA follows: TGTGCCAGCTCACTGGGACCTAACACTGAAGCTTTCTTT. Residues: CASSLGPNTEAFF. Full variable domain (outside the CDR3, taken from reference TRBV18 and TRBJ1-1): NAGVMQNPRHLVRRRGQEARLRCSPMKGHSHVYWYRQLPEEGLKFMVYLQKENIIDESGMPKERFSAEFPKEGPSILRIQQVVRGDSAAYFCASSLGPNTEAFFGQGTRLTVV.

The chain carries TRBV5-4 and TRBJ2-3; D is unclear. Germline CDR1 is SGHNT and CDR2 is YYREEE (reference sequence). V was trimmed by 3 bases and J by 4 bases, leaving 6 bases between them. CDR3 size: 12 residues. The CDR3 bases are TGTGCCAGCAGCTCCTCCTCAGATACGCAGTATTTT. As protein: CASSSSSDTQYF.

The chain has TRBV7-3 and TRBJ2-7, with a weak D call TRBD2 (6 bases). The CDR3 has 17 amino acids. V was cut by 5 bases and J by 9 bases, with 29 bases left in between. Per germline, CDR1 SGHTA and CDR2 FQGTGA. This CDR3 is CASSPLSGGDSYERQYV. Here the CDR3 DNA reads TGTGCCAGCAGCCCCCTCAGCGGAGGGGACTCCTACGAGCGGCAGTACGTC.

The V and J genes are TRBV10-1 and TRBJ2-5, with 8 bases identical to TRBD2. The CDR3 has 14 residues. Looked up from germline, CDR1 is WNHNN and CDR2 is SYGVQD (reference sequence). With V trimmed by 6 bases and J by 5 bases, 8 bases remained unmatched. CDR3 protein: CASSEERGWETQYF. The DNA for the CDR3 is TGCGCCAGCAGCGAAGAGCGGGGGTGGGAGACCCAGTACTTC.

The rearrangement links TRBV18 to TRBJ1-2; TRBD1 might be the D (6 bases). The germline V gene has CDR1 KGHSH and CDR2 LQKENI. The CDR3 length is 15 residues. Trimming cost V 3 bases and J 8 bases, with 19 bases left between them. CDR3 nucleotide sequence: TGTGCCAGCTCACCTCCTAACAGGGAGGATCGGGGCTACACCTTC. This codes for CASSPPNREDRGYTF.

V and J are TRBV12-5 and TRBJ1-6, with D possibly being TRBD1 (5 bases). CDR1 LGHNT and CDR2 FRNRAP come from the germline V gene. Trimming removed 5 bases from V and 9 bases from J, with 11 bases in between. This CDR3 region has 13 residues. CDR3 protein: CASGRDYFSPLHF. Here the CDR3 DNA reads TGTGCTAGTGGTCGGGACTATTTTTCACCCCTCCACTTT.

The gene calls are TRBV19 and TRBJ1-3; TRBD1 matches at 12 bases. The germline V gene encodes CDR1 LNHDA and CDR2 SQIVND (reference sequence). This CDR3 has 16 amino acids. Trimming at V came to 5 bases and at J to 4 bases, leaving 6 bases not matched to a gene. CDR3: CASSAGTGGSGNTIYF. The CDR3 coding sequence is TGTGCCAGTAGTGCCGGGACAGGGGGCTCGGGAAACACCATATATTTT.

With regard to this clone: The same CDR3 is also encoded by other DNA sequences in this sample. The V and J genes are TRBV30 and TRBJ2-3; TRBD2 aligns across 7 bases. V was pared by 1 base and J by 2 bases, with 3 bases of the junction left unmatched. This CDR3 is built from 14 residues. Per the germline V gene, CDR1 is GTSNPN and CDR2 is SVGIG (reference sequence). CDR3 protein: CAWSEGLPTDTQYF. CDR3 bases: TGTGCCTGGAGTGAGGGACTACCCACAGATACGCAGTATTTT.

This chain connects TRBV7-9 to TRBJ1-4, with D perhaps matching TRBD1 (5 bases). The V gene lost 7 bases and the J gene lost 10 bases, with 16 bases spanning the gap. Germline V CDR1 and CDR2: SEHNR, FQNEAQ (reference sequence). This CDR3 spans 13 amino acids. The CDR3 DNA follows: TGTGCCAGCACCCCCAGGGCAACCGGAAAACTGTTTTTT. It is translated as CASTPRATGKLFF. Filled out from reference TRBV7-9 and TRBJ1-4, the complete variable domain reads DTGVSQNPRHKITKRGQNVTFRCDPISEHNRLYWYRQTLGQGPEFLTYFQNEAQLEKSRLLSDRFSAERPKGSFSTLEIQRTEQGDSAMYLCASTPRATGKLFFGSGTQLSVL.

The chain carries TRBV19 and TRBJ2-7; a possible D gene is TRBD2 (6 bases). This CDR3 comprises 13 residues. CDR1 is LNHDA, CDR2 SQIVND, per germline (reference sequence). The germline V and J ends were trimmed by 3 bases and 5 bases, with 11 bases remaining between them. The CDR3 spells CASSMTGSNEQYV. The CDR3 nucleotides read TGTGCCAGTAGTATGACCGGGAGCAACGAGCAGTACGTC.

This rearrangement joins TRBV12-3 or TRBV12-4 to TRBJ2-4, with D perhaps TRBD1 (6 bases). This CDR3 has 13 residues. V was clipped by 6 bases and J by 9 bases, with 15 bases between them. Written as DNA, the CDR3 is TGTGCCAGCAGCCTGGGGGCCCCGGGCATTCAGTACTTC. This translates into CASSLGAPGIQYF.

The rearrangement uses TRBV5-4 and TRBJ2-3; D may be TRBD2 (6 bases). Trimming cost V 4 bases and J 6 bases, with 9 bases left between them. CDR1 and CDR2 from the germline V gene are SGHNT and YYREEE (reference sequence). The CDR3 is made up of 12 amino acids. The CDR3 DNA reads TGTGCCAGCAGCGGGGGGAGGGATACGCAGTATTTT. This codes for CASSGGRDTQYF. Together with reference TRBV5-4 and TRBJ2-3, the CDR3 gives the full variable domain: ETGVTQSPTHLIKTRGQQVTLRCSSQSGHNTVSWYQQALGQGPQFIFQYYREEENGRGNFPPRFSGLQFPNYSSELNVNALELDDSALYLCASSGGRDTQYFGPGTRLTVL.